What follows describes a single TCR beta chain. This entry belongs to a study of control samples from healthy donors and cancer patients. V was clipped by 8 bases and J by 4 bases; unmatched bases: 6. CDR3 length: 14 residues. The V gene's germline CDR1 is MNHEY and CDR2 SMNVEV (reference sequence). Sequencing was performed with immunoSEQ multiplex PCR; in TCRdb, only in-frame clones are kept and a portion is missing. The data contain roughly 34,000 clones, around 87% of them singletons. This receptor was taken from a woman aged 40 to 50 with lung cancer. Sequenced: PBMCs. The chain uses TRBV27 and TRBJ2-3; 10 nucleotides line up with TRBD1. The CDR3 loop reads CASAGTGDADTQYF. DNA of the CDR3: TGTGCCAGCGCCGGGACAGGGGACGCAGATACGCAGTATTTT.